This TCR beta chain was sequenced during a study of blood T cell repertoires in COVID-19 (dated by TCRdb to 2020 to 2021). A note on the overall study: Samples from collaborators originated in the United States, Italy and Spain and spanned both the acute and convalescent phases of COVID-19. The repertoires were released in a freely available public database meant as a resource for research on the immune response to SARS-CoV-2. The material from the prospective study consisted of cDNA or gDNA derived from T cells, B-cell-depleted T cells, or PBMCs. Sample metadata almost always included a de-identified subject ID, COVID-19 status, age in years and sex. Where HLA class I and class II types were available, the types were taken from metadata supplied by the sample provider, not from assay-based typing. Samples came from the ongoing ImmuneRACE study (first 160 participants) plus 1,254 subjects from 6 global collaborators. Subjects who had been exposed to COVID-19, were actively infected with it, or had recovered from it provided the deeply sampled blood TCRbeta repertoires that made up the dataset. Study-wide conclusions, independent of this receptor: The amount of clinical and demographic metadata varied by source and participant and was provided uncurated.

The immunoSEQ Assay, a bias-controlled multiplex PCR, was used to amplify TCRbeta CDR3 regions from genomic DNA. The authors' pipeline ran thus. Nucleated cell counts per sample were estimated from amplification of reference gene primers within the assay. Sequence reads were collapsed and filtered to measure the absolute abundance of every unique TCRbeta CDR3 rearrangement. Productive Simpson clonality was computed per sample as the square root of Simpson's diversity index over productive rearrangements. The clones in this table, taken by TCRdb from immuneACCESS, are in-frame only. Not every clone is retained; where verified, under half of the shortfall comes from an unresolved V gene, and the cause of the rest is unknown. The V and J calls and clone size come from that table; D and trimming were worked out from the DNA. The sample includes about 86,000 clones, with more than 65% observed a single time. The ten largest clones take up roughly 12% of the sample.

CDR1 is given as MDHEN and CDR2 as SYDVKM, both from the germline V gene. From its cysteine to its phenylalanine, the CDR3 spans 16 amino acids. The kept DNA is CDR3 alone, 48 bases in frame from the first base. Trimming at the junction amounts to 6 bases on V and 0 bases on J, and the germline ends lie 16 bases apart. This clone was counted between two and nine times. Its antigen is not yet known. There are no base qualities to consult, and no much larger clone falls within one base. Each collaborating institution followed its own protocols to collect whole blood in K2EDTA tubes. For TCRbeta analysis, collaborators shipped samples as frozen whole blood, isolated PBMCs, or DNA extracted from either of those sample types.

The specimen sequenced was peripheral blood. This receptor was obtained from a man aged 65 to 85 with acute or convalescent COVID-19. This chain is built from TRBV28 and TRBJ2-3; the D gene is possibly TRBD2, with 5 bases matching. The DNA is TGTGCCAGCAGCCTCCCGGGCCGGACTAGCACAGATACGCAGTATTTT. Its translation reads: CASSLPGRTSTDTQYF.